Presented here are 29 T cell receptor beta chains from one specimen sequenced in a study of CD8+CD57+ T cells in acquired aplastic anemia (dated by TCRdb to 2017 to 2018). Flow cytometry had shown CD8+CD57+ cell expansion in the patients selected for sequencing. The run used an Illumina HiSeq 2000. Genomic DNA was used as template for profiling of TCR beta VDJ combinations and CDR3 sequences. Using fastp at Q25 and MiXCR, TCRdb reprocessed the public reads and kept productive beta chains. Identical CDR3 proteins give one entry, which carries the most common genes and DNA. In all, the sample holds approximately 200,000 distinct CDR3 sequences, and 40% to 60% of those were seen once. The ten largest clones take up 15% to 20% of the sample. Material for sequencing was sorted CD4+, CD8+, or CD8+CD57+ T cells (not recorded which) from PBMCs. All receptors derive from a human donor with aplastic anemia.

This clonotype occurred many times. The chain employs TRBV5-1 and TRBJ1-1, with 11 bases lining up with TRBD1. Looked up from germline, CDR1 is SGHRS and CDR2 is YFSETQ. The CDR3 extends over 15 amino acids. The trim removed 4 bases at V and 3 bases at J, leaving 5 bases unmatched. This chain's CDR3 is CASSTGQGAYTEAFF. The DNA for the CDR3 is TGCGCCAGCAGCACTGGACAGGGGGCATACACTGAAGCTTTCTTT. Variable domain in full (rest from reference TRBV5-1 and TRBJ1-1): KAGVTQTPRYLIKTRGQQVTLSCSPISGHRSVSWYQQTPGQGLQFLFEYFSETQRNKGNFPGRFSGRQFSNSRSEMNVSTLELGDSALYLCASSTGQGAYTEAFFGQGTRLTVV.

The J gene is TRBJ1-3, the V gene TRBV5-1; D is possibly TRBD1 (6 bases). CDR3 size: 14 residues. CDR1 SGHRS and CDR2 YFSETQ come from the germline V gene. V was pared by 8 bases and J by 0 bases, with 12 bases between. CDR3 region: CASSPGVSGNTIYF. The CDR3, as DNA: TGCGCCAGTAGCCCAGGGGTCTCTGGAAACACCATATATTTT.

As concerns this clonotype: Since a much larger clone is just one base distant, this may be a read error. The chain is built from TRBV6-6 and TRBJ2-7, with 7 bases identical to TRBD1. The ends lost 6 bases at V and 3 bases at J; junction bases unmatched: 8. CDR1 is MNHNY and CDR2 is SVGAGI in the germline V gene (reference sequence). CDR3 length: 14 amino acids. CDR3 DNA: TGTGCCAGCAGGAGACCGGGACAGTGCTACGAGCAGTACTTC. Its translation is CASRRPGQCYEQYF.

A few counts support this clonotype. The genes are TRBV11-2 and TRBJ2-1; D is perhaps TRBD1 or TRBD2 (5 bases each). The CDR3 totals 16 residues. Germline V gives CDR1 SGHAT, CDR2 FQNNGV. V was trimmed by 0 bases and J by 4 bases, leaving 13 bases between them. CDR3 in DNA: TGTGCCAGCAGCTTAGATCTCGGGGCAGGGTACAATGAGCAGTTCTTC. This codes for CASSLDLGAGYNEQFF.

The chain joins TRBV20-1 to TRBJ1-2; TRBD1 agrees at 11 bases. CDR3 length equals 14 residues. CDR1 is DFQATT and CDR2 is SNEGSKA in the germline V gene (reference sequence). Trimming at V came to 6 bases and at J to 1 base, leaving 4 bases not matched to a gene. Here the CDR3 DNA reads TGCAGTGCGGGACAGGGGGAGGGTAACTATGGCTACACCTTC. Protein product: CSAGQGEGNYGYTF.

This clonotype was counted at least ten times. CDR3: CASSSPSGYSYEQYF. As DNA, the CDR3 is TGTGCCAGCAGTTCCCCTAGCGGGTACTCCTACGAGCAGTACTTC. The chain combines TRBV27 with TRBJ2-7; 8 bases align to TRBD2. Germline V CDR1 and CDR2: MNHEY, SMNVEV (reference sequence). J was trimmed by 0 bases and V by 4 bases; bases with no gene match: 5. The length of the CDR3 is 15 residues.

Worth noting for this clonotype: An end of the junction differs from the germline gene, which may be a read error. The rearrangement uses TRBV20-1 and TRBJ2-5; 14 nucleotides align to TRBD2. Germline CDR1 reads DFQATT; CDR2 reads SNEGSKA (reference sequence). This CDR3 is built from 17 residues. CDR3 DNA sequence: TGCAGTGCGAGAGGGACTAGCGGGGGCCTTATAAAAGAGACCCAGTACTTC. It translates to CSARGTSGGLIKETQYF.

This chain connects TRBV20-1 to TRBJ1-6; D unclear. The CDR3 loop spans 14 amino acids. V lost 3 bases to trimming and J lost 8 bases, with 14 bases between them. Germline loops: CDR1 DFQATT, CDR2 SNEGSKA (reference sequence). CDR3 DNA: TGCAGTGCTAGGAGTGGCAGCAGTGATTCACCCCTCCACTTT. It specifies CSARSGSSDSPLHF.

The genes are TRBV19 and TRBJ1-1; D perhaps matches TRBD1 (6 bases). The germline V and J ends were trimmed by 4 bases and 8 bases, with 8 bases remaining between them. Germline CDR1 is LNHDA and CDR2 is SQIVND (reference sequence). The CDR3 runs 11 residues. The CDR3 bases are TGTGCCAGTAGTAGGGGGGCCGAAGCTTTCTTT. Protein product: CASSRGAEAFF. The complete variable domain, with remaining parts taken from reference TRBV19 and TRBJ1-1, reads DGGITQSPKYLFRKEGQNVTLSCEQNLNHDAMYWYRQDPGQGLRLIYYSQIVNDFQKGDIAEGYSVSREKKESFPLTVTSAQKNPTAFYLCASSRGAEAFFGQGTRLTVV.

This clonotype showed up just a few times. The V and J genes are TRBV28 and TRBJ2-3; D is perhaps TRBD2 (6 bases). V dropped 5 bases and J dropped 1 base, with 16 bases sitting between them. The CDR3 has 16 amino acids. The germline gives CDR1 MDHEN, CDR2 SYDVKM. In DNA form, the CDR3 reads TGTGCCAGCAGTCCCCCACGGGGCGGGGGCACAGATACGCAGTATTTT. Amino acid sequence: CASSPPRGGGTDTQYF.

This chain connects TRBV7-9 to TRBJ2-5; 12 bases line up with TRBD2. This CDR3 is built from 16 residues. The germline CDR1 and CDR2 sequences are SEHNR and FQNEAQ (reference sequence). J was trimmed by 5 bases and V by 5 bases; bases with no gene match: 9. This CDR3 is CASSLASGGAGETQYF. CDR3 in DNA: TGTGCCAGCAGCCTCGCTAGCGGGGGGGCCGGGGAGACCCAGTACTTC.

Notes on this clonotype: Without the conserved terminal phenylalanine or tryptophan, this CDR3 likely stems from a read error. The chain recombines TRBV11-2 with TRBJ2-2; TRBD2 matches at 9 bases. With 1 base clipped from V and 1 base from J, the junction kept 7 bases outside the gene matches. Germline V gene sequence: CDR1 SGHAT, CDR2 FQNNGV. This CDR3 is 18 amino acids long. CDR3 residues: CASSLGWSSGENTGELFV. The CDR3 DNA is TGTGCCAGCAGCTTAGGTTGGTCTAGCGGGGAGAACACCGGGGAGCTGTTTGTT.

This clonotype was observed a few times. The chain employs TRBV30 and TRBJ1-5, with D tentatively TRBD1 (5 bases). V shed 4 bases and J shed 2 bases, with 12 bases lying between them. Germline assignment: CDR1 GTSNPN and CDR2 SVGIG (reference sequence). The CDR3 runs 14 residues. The CDR3 DNA reads TGTGCCTGGACCCCGGGACGAGGCAATCAGCCCCAGCATTTT. It encodes CAWTPGRGNQPQHF.

The V gene is TRBV7-2, the J gene TRBJ2-3; D ambiguous. CDR3 size: 12 residues. Trimming cost V 5 bases and J 8 bases, with 11 bases left between them. The V gene's germline CDR1 is SGHTA and CDR2 FQGNSA. In nucleotides, the CDR3 is TGTGCCAGCAGCCAACCCCTAGGTACGCAGTATTTT. The encoded protein is CASSQPLGTQYF.

The chain uses TRBV5-1 and TRBJ2-7, with D possibly matching TRBD2 (6 bases). V was pared by 2 bases and J by 5 bases, with 20 bases between. This CDR3 comprises 16 residues. Germline loops: CDR1 SGHRS, CDR2 YFSETQ. The CDR3 protein is CASSFFPDGGANEQYF. The CDR3 DNA is TGCGCCAGCAGCTTCTTTCCTGACGGGGGAGCGAACGAGCAGTACTTC.

This clonotype showed up many times. J is TRBJ1-4 and V is TRBV10-1, with 7 nucleotides matching TRBD1. Trimming cost V 7 bases and J 4 bases; bases outside gene matches: 6. Germline CDR1 is WNHNN and CDR2 is SYGVQD (reference sequence). The CDR3 has 14 amino acids. This chain's CDR3 is CASTERQGNEKLFF. CDR3 DNA: TGCGCCAGCACAGAGAGACAGGGTAATGAAAAACTGTTTTTT.

As to this clonotype: This may arise from a read error, as a much more abundant clone is one base away. The chain couples TRBV5-1 to TRBJ2-2, with 8 bases matching TRBD1. This CDR3 comprises 16 residues. Germline V gives CDR1 SGHRS, CDR2 YFSETQ. V shed 0 bases, J shed 6 bases, and the junction held 7 bases outside the gene matches. The CDR3 nucleotides are TGCGCCAGCAGCTTGGATGGACAGGGAAGGTCCGGGGAGCTGTTTTTT. Translating it yields CASSLDGQGRSGELFF.

V is TRBV7-8 and J is TRBJ1-6, with 7 bases that match TRBD1. V trimming: 2 bases; J trimming: 9 bases; junction bases outside the gene matches: 10. The length of the CDR3 is 16 residues. Germline V gene lookup returns CDR1 SGHVS and CDR2 FQNEAQ. The CDR3 here is CASSLLGQGGGSPLHF. The CDR3 DNA reads TGTGCCAGCAGCTTATTGGGTCAGGGGGGAGGTTCACCCCTCCACTTT.

J is TRBJ1-5 and V is TRBV19; a possible D gene is TRBD1 (5 bases). Germline assignment: CDR1 LNHDA and CDR2 SQIVND (reference sequence). The CDR3 spans 17 residues. V was trimmed by 4 bases and J by 1 base, leaving 17 bases between them. The CDR3, as DNA: TGTGCCAGTAGTACCCACGGGACGTCAGGGAGCAATCAGCCCCAGCATTTT. Translation: CASSTHGTSGSNQPQHF.

This clonotype has a single count. The CDR3 spells CASSLGATSGGANEQFF. DNA for the CDR3: TGTGCCAGCAGCTTAGGAGCGACTAGCGGGGGGGCCAATGAGCAGTTCTTC. The chain carries TRBV7-3 and TRBJ2-1; 14 nucleotides align to TRBD2. The V and J ends lost 2 bases and 6 bases, in that order; junction bases with no gene match: 6. CDR3 length: 17 residues. From germline, CDR1 is SGHTA and CDR2 FQGTGA.

Comments on this clonotype: This clone may be a read error of a much larger clone one base away. CDR3 nucleotide sequence: TGCGCCAGCAGCCAAATTTCCGGCGGCTGCACCTTC. Residues: CASSQISGGCTF. V and J are TRBV4-1 and TRBJ1-2; D is uncertain. The CDR3 sequence is 12 residues long. The V gene's germline CDR1 is MGHRA and CDR2 YSYEKL.

In its sample, this clonotype was seen many times. The gene calls are TRBV7-6 and TRBJ2-2; D is ambiguous. Trimming cost V 6 bases and J 5 bases, with 13 bases left between them. Germline V gene lookup returns CDR1 SGHVS and CDR2 FNYEAQ. This CDR3 region has 14 residues. The CDR3 spells CASSGALRTGELFF. CDR3 DNA: TGTGCCAGCAGTGGCGCCCTAAGGACCGGGGAGCTGTTTTTT.

This clonotype was seen just once. V is TRBV29-1 and J is TRBJ1-3, with D unclear. Germline CDR1 SQVTM, CDR2 ANQGSEA. The length of the CDR3 is 12 residues. V dropped 4 bases and J dropped 0 bases, with 4 bases sitting between them. This CDR3 is CSVGDSGNTIYF. CDR3 sequence (DNA): TGCAGCGTTGGAGACTCTGGAAACACCATATATTTT.

This clonotype was counted many times. The J gene is TRBJ2-7, the V gene TRBV5-6; D unresolved. The germline gives CDR1 SGHDT, CDR2 YYEEEE. Deletions cut 0 bases from V and 0 bases from J, with 10 bases between. This CDR3 contains 15 residues. CDR3 amino acids: CASSLEPSSSYEQYF. The CDR3 DNA sequence: TGTGCCAGCAGCTTGGAGCCCTCGAGCTCCTACGAGCAGTACTTC. The variable domain in full, completed from reference TRBV5-6 and TRBJ2-7, reads DAGVTQSPTHLIKTRGQQVTLRCSPKSGHDTVSWYQQALGQGPQFIFQYYEEEERQRGNFPDRFSGHQFPNYSSELNVNALLLGDSALYLCASSLEPSSSYEQYFGPGTRLTVT.

There are many counts of this clonotype. The V gene is TRBV12-3 or TRBV12-4, the J gene TRBJ2-7; 9 nucleotides align to TRBD2. Germline trimming cut 1 base from V and 7 bases from J; bases unmatched to any gene: 8. The CDR3 runs 15 residues. This CDR3 reads CASSLVLAGTLEQYF. The CDR3 DNA reads as TGTGCCAGCAGTTTAGTCCTAGCGGGGACCCTTGAGCAGTACTTC.

The chain employs TRBV24-1 and TRBJ2-1; 12 bases are a match to TRBD2. The CDR3 loop spans 14 amino acids. Germline V lookup: CDR1 KGHDR, CDR2 SFDVKD. J gave up 6 bases and V 7 bases, and 3 bases lay outside the gene matches. The CDR3 DNA reads as TGTGCCACCAGCCCGGGACTAGCGGGCAATGAGCAGTTCTTC. Its translation: CATSPGLAGNEQFF.

This clonotype was seen a handful of times. V gene TRBV7-3 combines with J gene TRBJ2-1; 8 nucleotides line up with TRBD1. The CDR3 totals 14 residues. The germline V gene has CDR1 SGHTA and CDR2 FQGTGA. With 2 bases clipped from V and 9 bases from J, the junction kept 6 bases outside the gene matches. CDR3 DNA: TGTGCCAGCAGCTTACAGGGGGCGTGGGGTGAGCAGTTCTTC. Translating gives CASSLQGAWGEQFF.

This clonotype was seen repeatedly, ten times or more. The V gene is TRBV13, the J gene TRBJ2-2; 7 bases match TRBD1. With 3 bases clipped from V and 1 base from J, the junction kept 8 bases outside the gene matches. The CDR3 runs 17 residues. In germline, CDR1 is PRHDT, CDR2 FYEKMQ (reference sequence). CDR3 protein: CASSLDRSILNTGELFF. The CDR3 region has the DNA TGTGCCAGCAGCTTGGACAGGTCGATACTGAACACCGGGGAGCTGTTTTTT.

This clonotype has only one observation. The V and J genes are TRBV15 and TRBJ2-1; TRBD2 is a possible D gene (5 bases). CDR1 LNHNV and CDR2 YYDKDF come from the germline V gene (reference sequence). The CDR3 runs 17 residues. V lost 0 bases, J lost 1 base, and 13 bases lay in between. CDR3 DNA: TGTGCCACCAGCAGAGATGGTAGCACGGGGTCCTACAATGAGCAGTTCTTC. Its translation is CATSRDGSTGSYNEQFF. The full variable domain, rest sourced from reference TRBV15 and TRBJ2-1, is DAMVIQNPRYQVTQFGKPVTLSCSQTLNHNVMYWYQQKSSQAPKLLFHYYDKDFNNEADTPDNFQSRRPNTSFCFLDIRSPGLGDTAMYLCATSRDGSTGSYNEQFFGPGTRLTVL.